The present T cell receptor (beta chain) was sequenced within a study of T cells after posttransplantation cyclophosphamide. Study outcomes and limitations: TRB clonality was highly associated with recipient CMV seropositivity and reactivation.

Generated by immunoSEQ multiplex PCR, the TCRdb table keeps only in-frame clones and is missing some. The sample consists of some 7,000 clones, approximately 84% of them appearing once. As for this clone: Its antigen is not known.

Peripheral blood was collected from the related graft donor on the marrow donation day. J gave up 2 bases and V 3 bases, and 3 bases lay outside the gene matches. CDR1 and CDR2 from the germline V gene are SGHTA and FQGNSA. The CDR3 is made up of 14 amino acids. This chain links TRBV7-2 with TRBJ1-2, with TRBD1 matching over 7 bases. Sequenced material: memory CD4+ T cells sorted from blood. This TCR came from a woman aged 45 to 65 in good health and a related stem cell transplant donor. The CDR3 nucleotides read TGTGCCAGCAGCTTCTCGACAGGGAACTATGGCTACACCTTC. Translation gives CASSFSTGNYGYTF.